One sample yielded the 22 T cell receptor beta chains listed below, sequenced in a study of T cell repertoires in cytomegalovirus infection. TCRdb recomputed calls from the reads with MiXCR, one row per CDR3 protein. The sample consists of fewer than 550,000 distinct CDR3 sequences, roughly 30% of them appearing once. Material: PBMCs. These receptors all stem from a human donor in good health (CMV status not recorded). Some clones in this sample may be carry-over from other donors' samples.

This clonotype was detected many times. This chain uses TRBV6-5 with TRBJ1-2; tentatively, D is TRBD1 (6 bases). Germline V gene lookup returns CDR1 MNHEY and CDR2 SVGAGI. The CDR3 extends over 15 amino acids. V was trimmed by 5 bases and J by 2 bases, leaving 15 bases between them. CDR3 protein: CASSPQGSDNYGYTF. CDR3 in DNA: TGTGCCAGCAGTCCTCAGGGGTCAGACAACTATGGCTACACCTTC.

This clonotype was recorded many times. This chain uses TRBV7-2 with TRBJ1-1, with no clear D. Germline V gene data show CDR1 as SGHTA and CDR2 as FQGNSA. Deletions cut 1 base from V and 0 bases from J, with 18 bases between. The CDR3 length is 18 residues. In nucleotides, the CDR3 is TGTGCCAGCAGCTTAGGAGGCAGTTCTGGATGGATGAACACTGAAGCTTTCTTT. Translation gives CASSLGGSSGWMNTEAFF.

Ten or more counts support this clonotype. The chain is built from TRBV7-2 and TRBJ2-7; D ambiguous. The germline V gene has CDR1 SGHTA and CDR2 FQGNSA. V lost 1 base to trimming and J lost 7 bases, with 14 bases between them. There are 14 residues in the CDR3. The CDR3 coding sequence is TGTGCCAGCAGCTTAGAGATATTGGGGTCGGAGCAGTACTTC. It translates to CASSLEILGSEQYF.

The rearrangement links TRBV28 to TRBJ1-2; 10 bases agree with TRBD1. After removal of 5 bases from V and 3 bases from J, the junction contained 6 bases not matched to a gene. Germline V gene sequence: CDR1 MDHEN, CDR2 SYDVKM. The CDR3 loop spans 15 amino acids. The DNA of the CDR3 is TGTGCCAGCAGTGATCCGGGACAGGGGTACTATGGCTACACCTTC. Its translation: CASSDPGQGYYGYTF.

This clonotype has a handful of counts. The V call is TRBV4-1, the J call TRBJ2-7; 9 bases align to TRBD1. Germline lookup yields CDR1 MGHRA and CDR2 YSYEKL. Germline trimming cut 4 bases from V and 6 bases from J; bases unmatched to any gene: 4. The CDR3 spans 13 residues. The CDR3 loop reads CASSLPTGGEQYF. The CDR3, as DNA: TGCGCCAGCAGCCTCCCGACAGGGGGCGAGCAGTACTTC.

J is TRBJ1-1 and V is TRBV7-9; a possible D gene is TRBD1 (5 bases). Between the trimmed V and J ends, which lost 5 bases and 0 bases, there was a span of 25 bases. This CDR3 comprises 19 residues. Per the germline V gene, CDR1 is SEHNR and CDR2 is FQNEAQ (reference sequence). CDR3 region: CASSPRRDVPKGLNTEAFF. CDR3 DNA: TGTGCCAGCAGCCCGCGGAGGGACGTTCCCAAGGGCTTGAACACTGAAGCTTTCTTT.

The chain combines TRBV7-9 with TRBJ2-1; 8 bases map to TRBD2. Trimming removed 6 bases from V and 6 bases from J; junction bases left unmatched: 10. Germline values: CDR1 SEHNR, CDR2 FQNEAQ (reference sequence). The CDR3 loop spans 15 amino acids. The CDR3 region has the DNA TGTGCCAGCAGTCAGGGTCGGGGGGGTGTCAATGAGCAGTTCTTC. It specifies CASSQGRGGVNEQFF. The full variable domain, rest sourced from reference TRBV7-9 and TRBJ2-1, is DTGVSQNPRHKITKRGQNVTFRCDPISEHNRLYWYRQTLGQGPEFLTYFQNEAQLEKSRLLSDRFSAERPKGSFSTLEIQRTEQGDSAMYLCASSQGRGGVNEQFFGPGTRLTVL.

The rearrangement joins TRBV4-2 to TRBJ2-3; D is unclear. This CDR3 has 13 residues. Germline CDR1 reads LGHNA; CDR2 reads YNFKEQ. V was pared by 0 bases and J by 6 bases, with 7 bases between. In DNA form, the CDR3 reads TGTGCCAGCAGCCAAGACCCCTCGGATACGCAGTATTTT. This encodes CASSQDPSDTQYF.

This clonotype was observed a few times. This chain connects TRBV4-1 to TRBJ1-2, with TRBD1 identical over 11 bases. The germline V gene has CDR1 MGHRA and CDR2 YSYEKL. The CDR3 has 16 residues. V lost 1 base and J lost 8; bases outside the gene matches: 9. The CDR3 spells CASSQVSGQGAGGYTF. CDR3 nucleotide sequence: TGCGCCAGCAGCCAAGTCAGCGGACAGGGGGCAGGGGGCTACACCTTC.

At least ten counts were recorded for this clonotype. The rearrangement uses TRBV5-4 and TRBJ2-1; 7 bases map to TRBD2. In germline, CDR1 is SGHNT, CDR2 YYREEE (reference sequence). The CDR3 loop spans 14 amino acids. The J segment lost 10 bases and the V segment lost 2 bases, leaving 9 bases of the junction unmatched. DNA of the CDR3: TGTGCCAGCAGCTTAGCGGGGCCACCCGGGGAGCAGTTCTTC. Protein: CASSLAGPPGEQFF.

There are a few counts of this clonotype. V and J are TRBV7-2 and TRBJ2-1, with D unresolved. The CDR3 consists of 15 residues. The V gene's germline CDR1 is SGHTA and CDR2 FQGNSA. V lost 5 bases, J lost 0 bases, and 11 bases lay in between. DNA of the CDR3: TGTGCCAGCAGCCAGGACCAAAGCTCCTACAATGAGCAGTTCTTC. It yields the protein CASSQDQSSYNEQFF.

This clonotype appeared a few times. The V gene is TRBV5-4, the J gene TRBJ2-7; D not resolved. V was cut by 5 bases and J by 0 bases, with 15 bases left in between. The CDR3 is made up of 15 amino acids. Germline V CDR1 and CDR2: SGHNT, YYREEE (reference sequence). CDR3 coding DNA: TGTGCCAGCAGTTCGGAAAGGGATCTCTCCTACGAGCAGTACTTC. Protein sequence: CASSSERDLSYEQYF.

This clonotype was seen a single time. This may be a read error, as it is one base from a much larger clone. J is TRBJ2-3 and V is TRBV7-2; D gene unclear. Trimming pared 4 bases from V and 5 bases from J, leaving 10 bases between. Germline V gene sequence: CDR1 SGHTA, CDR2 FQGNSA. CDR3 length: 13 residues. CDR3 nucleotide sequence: TGTGCCAGCAGCTCGACAAGAGGAGATACGCAGTATTTT. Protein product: CASSSTRGDTQYF. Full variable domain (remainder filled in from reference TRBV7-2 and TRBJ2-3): GAGVSQSPSNKVTEKGKDVELRCDPISGHTALYWYRQSLGQGLEFLIYFQGNSAPDKSGLPSDRFSAERTGGSVSTLTIQRTQQEDSAVYLCASSSTRGDTQYFGPGTRLTVL.

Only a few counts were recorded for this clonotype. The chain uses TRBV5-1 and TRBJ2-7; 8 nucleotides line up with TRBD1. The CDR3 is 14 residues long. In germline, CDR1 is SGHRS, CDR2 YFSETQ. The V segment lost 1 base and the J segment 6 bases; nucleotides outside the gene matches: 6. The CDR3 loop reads CASSLWQGATEQYF. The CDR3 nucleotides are TGCGCCAGCAGCTTGTGGCAGGGGGCGACCGAGCAGTACTTC.

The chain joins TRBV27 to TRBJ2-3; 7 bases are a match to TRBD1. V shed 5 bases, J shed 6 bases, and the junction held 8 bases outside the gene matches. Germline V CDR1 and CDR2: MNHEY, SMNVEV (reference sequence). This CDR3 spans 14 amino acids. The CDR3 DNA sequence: TGTGCCAGCAGTCCTCGACAGGGAAGGGATACGCAGTATTTT. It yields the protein CASSPRQGRDTQYF.

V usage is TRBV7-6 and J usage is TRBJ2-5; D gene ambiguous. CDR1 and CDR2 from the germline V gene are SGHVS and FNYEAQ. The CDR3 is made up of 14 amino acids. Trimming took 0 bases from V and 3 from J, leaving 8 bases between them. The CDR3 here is CASSLAASEETQYF. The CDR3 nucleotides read TGTGCCAGCAGCTTAGCGGCGTCGGAAGAGACCCAGTACTTC.

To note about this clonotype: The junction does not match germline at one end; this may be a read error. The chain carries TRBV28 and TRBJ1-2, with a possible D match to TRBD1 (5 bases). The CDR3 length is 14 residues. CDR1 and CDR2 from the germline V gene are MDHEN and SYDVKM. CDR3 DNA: TGTGCCAGCAGTTTACTGGAGGGGAAGTATGACTACACCTTC. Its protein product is CASSLLEGKYDYTF.

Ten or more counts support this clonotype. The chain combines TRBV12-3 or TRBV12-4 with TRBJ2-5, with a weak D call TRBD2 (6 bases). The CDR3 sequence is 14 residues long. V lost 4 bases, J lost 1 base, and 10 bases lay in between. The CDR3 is CASSYGTLQETQYF. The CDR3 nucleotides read TGTGCCAGCAGTTACGGGACTCTCCAAGAGACCCAGTACTTC.

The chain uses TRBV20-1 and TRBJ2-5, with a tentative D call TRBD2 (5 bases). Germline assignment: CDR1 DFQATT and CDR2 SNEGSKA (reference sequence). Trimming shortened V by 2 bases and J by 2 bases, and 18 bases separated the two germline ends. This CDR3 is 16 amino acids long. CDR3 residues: CSARKVGSPLQETQYF. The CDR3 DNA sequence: TGCAGTGCTAGAAAAGTAGGGAGCCCCCTGCAAGAGACCCAGTACTTC.

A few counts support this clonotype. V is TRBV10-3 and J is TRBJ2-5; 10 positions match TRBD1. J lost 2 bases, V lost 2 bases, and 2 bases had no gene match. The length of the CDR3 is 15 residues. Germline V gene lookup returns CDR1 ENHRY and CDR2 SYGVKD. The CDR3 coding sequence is TGTGCCATCAGTGAGGGGACAGGGGTGCAAGAGACCCAGTACTTC. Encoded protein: CAISEGTGVQETQYF.

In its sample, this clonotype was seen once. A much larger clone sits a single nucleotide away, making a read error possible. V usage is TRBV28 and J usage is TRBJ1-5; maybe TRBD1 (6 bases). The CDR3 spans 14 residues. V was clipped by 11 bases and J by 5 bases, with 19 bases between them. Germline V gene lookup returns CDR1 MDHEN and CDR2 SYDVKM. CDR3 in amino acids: CALGGAQGDQPQHF. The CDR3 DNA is TGTGCCTTGGGGGGCGCCCAGGGCGATCAGCCCCAGCATTTT.

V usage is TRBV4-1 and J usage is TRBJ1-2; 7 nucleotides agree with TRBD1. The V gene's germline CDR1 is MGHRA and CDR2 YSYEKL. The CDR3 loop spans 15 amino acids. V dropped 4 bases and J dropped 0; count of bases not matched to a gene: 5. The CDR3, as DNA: TGCGCCAGCAGCCCGCGACAGGGACCTAACTATGGCTACACCTTC. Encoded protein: CASSPRQGPNYGYTF.